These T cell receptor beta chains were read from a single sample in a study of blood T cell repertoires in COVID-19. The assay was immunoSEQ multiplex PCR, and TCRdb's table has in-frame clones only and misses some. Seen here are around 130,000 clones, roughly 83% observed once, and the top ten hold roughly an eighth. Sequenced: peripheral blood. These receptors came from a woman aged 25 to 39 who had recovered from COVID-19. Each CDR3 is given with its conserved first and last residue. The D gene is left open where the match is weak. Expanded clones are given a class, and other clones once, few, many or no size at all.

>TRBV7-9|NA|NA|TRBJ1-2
CASSLGTVLYGYTF
TGTGCCAGCAGCTTAGGGACAGTACTCTATGGCTACACCTTC
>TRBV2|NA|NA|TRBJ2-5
CASSVSVAGQETQYF
TGTGCCAGCAGTGTGTCTGTGGCTGGCCAAGAGACCCAGTACTTC
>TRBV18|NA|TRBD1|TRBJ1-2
CASSPGQGSFYGYTF
TGTGCCAGCTCACCGGGACAGGGCTCTTTCTATGGCTACACCTTC
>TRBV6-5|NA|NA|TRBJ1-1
CASSYVGGNTEAFF
TGTGCCAGCAGTTACGTCGGGGGGAACACTGAAGCTTTCTTT
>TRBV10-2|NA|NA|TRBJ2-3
CASSERRGDTDTQYF
TGCGCCAGCAGTGAGCGTCGGGGTGACACAGATACGCAGTATTTT
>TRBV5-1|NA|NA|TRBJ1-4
CASNDGVPNEKLFF
TGCGCCAGCAATGACGGGGTTCCTAATGAAAAACTGTTTTTT
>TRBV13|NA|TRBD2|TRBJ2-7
CASSLSSAGYYEQYF
TGTGCCAGCAGCTTATCTTCAGCGGGGTACTACGAGCAGTACTTC
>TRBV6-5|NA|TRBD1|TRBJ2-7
CASSSDRASSYEQYF
TGTGCCAGCAGTTCAGACAGGGCGAGCTCCTACGAGCAGTACTTC
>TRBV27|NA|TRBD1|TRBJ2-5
CASSLRGRLETQYF
TGTGCCAGCAGTTTAAGGGGGCGGCTAGAGACCCAGTACTTC
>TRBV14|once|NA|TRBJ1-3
CASSRTDSGNTIYF
TGTGCCAGCAGCCGTACAGACTCTGGAAACACCATATATTTT
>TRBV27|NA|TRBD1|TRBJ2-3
CASSLYRGQGTDTQYF
TGTGCCAGCAGTTTATACCGGGGACAGGGCACAGATACGCAGTATTTT
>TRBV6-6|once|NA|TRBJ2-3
CASSSGLVPRTDTQYF
TGTGCCAGCAGTTCTGGTCTAGTACCAAGGACAGATACGCAGTATTTT
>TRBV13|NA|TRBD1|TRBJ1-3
CASSLGDRNGNTIYF
TGTGCCAGCAGCTTAGGGGACAGGAATGGAAACACCATATATTTT
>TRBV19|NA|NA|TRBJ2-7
CASSIGGPSYEQYF
TGTGCCAGTAGTATCGGGGGGCCGTCCTACGAGCAGTACTTC
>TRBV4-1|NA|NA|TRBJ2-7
CASSPSGAIISYEQYF
TGCGCCAGCAGCCCTTCCGGAGCAATCATCTCCTACGAGCAGTACTTC
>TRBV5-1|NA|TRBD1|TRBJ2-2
CASSPLTGSDTGELFF
TGCGCCAGCAGCCCTCTGACAGGGAGTGACACCGGGGAGCTGTTTTTT
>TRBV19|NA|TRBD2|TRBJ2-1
CASSIGLAGGPSYNEQFF
TGTGCCAGTAGTATAGGCCTAGCGGGAGGCCCCTCCTACAATGAGCAGTTCTTC
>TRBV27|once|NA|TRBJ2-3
CASSVHRGAGTDTQYF
TGTGCCAGCAGTGTGCATCGGGGGGCAGGGACAGATACGCAGTATTTT